This T cell receptor (beta chain) was sequenced during a study of blood T cell repertoires in COVID-19. Produced via immunoSEQ multiplex PCR; TCRdb's table is partial and in-frame only. The table records a few hundred thousand clones, 85% to 90% of them present only once. This clone was seen a single time. The germline gives CDR1 ENHRY, CDR2 SYGVKD. The germline V and J ends were trimmed by 6 bases and 8 bases, with 19 bases remaining between them. The CDR3 covers 14 residues. The chain couples TRBV10-3 to TRBJ1-2; D gene ambiguous. The specimen sequenced was PBMCs or T cells enriched from blood (not recorded which). The receptor's source is a man aged 18 to 29 who had recovered from COVID-19. CDR3 protein: CAIREDTIEGGYTF. CDR3 nucleotides: TGTGCCATCAGGGAAGACACGATCGAGGGAGGCTACACCTTC.